Sequencing of this T cell receptor (beta chain) was carried out in a study of cytomegalovirus exposure and HLA in healthy donors. Overall study context: The 110 million or so unique TCR beta sequences, from 150 million to 200 million T cells, were found by an earlier analysis. General observations from the study: What a later analysis showed was that several of the most significant clusters appeared linked to common viral pathogens. Reported results showed that the classifier diagnosed cytomegalovirus status with high specificity and sensitivity. The majority of TCR sequences were rare, yet some public TCRs appeared in many donors.

PCR amplification relied on 60 Vbeta primers (plus 13 Jbeta primers). Some clones are missing from TCRdb's copy, which holds only in-frame ones; the method was immunoSEQ multiplex PCR. The sample records 100,000 to 150,000 clones, under 90% being singletons. As regards this clone: Antigen specificity is unknown.

Per the germline V gene, CDR1 is SEHNR and CDR2 is FQNEAQ (reference sequence). With V trimmed by 3 bases and J by 4 bases, 1 base remained unmatched. The CDR3 extends over 14 amino acids. Source material: PBMCs. The chain carries TRBV7-9 and TRBJ1-5; TRBD1 agrees at 9 bases. The source of this sequence is a man aged 18 to 29 in good health and CMV-seronegative. CDR3 sequence reads: CASSLGTGNQPQHF. The CDR3 DNA reads TGTGCCAGCAGCTTGGGGACAGGGAATCAGCCCCAGCATTTT. Full variable domain (remainder filled in from reference TRBV7-9 and TRBJ1-5): DTGVSQNPRHKITKRGQNVTFRCDPISEHNRLYWYRQTLGQGPEFLTYFQNEAQLEKSRLLSDRFSAERPKGSFSTLEIQRTEQGDSAMYLCASSLGTGNQPQHFGDGTRLSIL.